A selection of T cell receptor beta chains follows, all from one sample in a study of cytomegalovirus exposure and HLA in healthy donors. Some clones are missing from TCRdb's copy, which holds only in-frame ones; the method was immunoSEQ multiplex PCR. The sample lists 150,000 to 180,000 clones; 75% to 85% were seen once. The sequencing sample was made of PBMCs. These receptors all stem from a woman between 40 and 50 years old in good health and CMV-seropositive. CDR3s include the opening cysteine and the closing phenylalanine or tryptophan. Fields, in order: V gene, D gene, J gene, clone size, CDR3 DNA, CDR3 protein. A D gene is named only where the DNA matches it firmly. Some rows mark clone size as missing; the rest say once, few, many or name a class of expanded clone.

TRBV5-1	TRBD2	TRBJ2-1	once	TGCGCCACCTCCCTCGGGACTAGGGAGAATGAGCAGTTCTTC	CATSLGTRENEQFF
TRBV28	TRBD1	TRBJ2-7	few	TGTGCCAGCAGTTTGGGGGATCTCAGACAGGGGCCCAGATCCTACGAGCAGTACTTC	CASSLGDLRQGPRSYEQYF
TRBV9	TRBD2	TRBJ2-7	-	TGTGCCAGCAGCGTAACAGGGACTAGCGGGGCAGAGCAGTACTTC	CASSVTGTSGAEQYF
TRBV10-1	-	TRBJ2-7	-	TGCGCCAGCAGTGAGTCGATGCCTATTTTTCCCGGCGAGCAGTACTTC	CASSESMPIFPGEQYF
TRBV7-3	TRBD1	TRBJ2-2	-	TGTGCCAGCAGCTTAACCGGGACAGGGTCCGGCGGGGAGCTGTTTTTT	CASSLTGTGSGGELFF
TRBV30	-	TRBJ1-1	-	TGTGCCTTGAAGAGGACAGCCTTGAACACTGAAGCTTTCTTT	CALKRTALNTEAFF
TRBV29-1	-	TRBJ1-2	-	TGCAGCGTTGAAGGAGGAACAAAAATCTATGGCTACACCTTC	CSVEGGTKIYGYTF
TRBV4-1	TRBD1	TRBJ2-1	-	TGCGCCAGCAGCCCTAGGGGATTGGACAGGGCCTCCTACAATGAGCAGTTCTTC	CASSPRGLDRASYNEQFF
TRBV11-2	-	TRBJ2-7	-	TGTGCCAGCAGCCCTTCGTTAGGGCAGGGCATAATTTACGAGCAGTACTTC	CASSPSLGQGIIYEQYF
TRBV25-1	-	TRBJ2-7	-	TGTGCCAGCAGTGACACAGGCTCCTACGAGCAGTACTTC	CASSDTGSYEQYF
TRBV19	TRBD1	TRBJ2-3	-	TGTGCCAGTACGAGAGGCGGGACAGGGGAACGAGATACGCAGTATTTT	CASTRGGTGERDTQYF
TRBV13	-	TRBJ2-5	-	TGTGCCAGCAGCTTAGGCCTCGAGACCCAGTACTTC	CASSLGLETQYF
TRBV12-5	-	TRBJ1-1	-	TGTGCTAGTGGTTTGCCCCCGGTTGCCAACACTGAAGCTTTCTTT	CASGLPPVANTEAFF
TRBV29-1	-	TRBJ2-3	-	TGCAGCGTTGAGCTAGCCCCAGATACGCAGTATTTT	CSVELAPDTQYF
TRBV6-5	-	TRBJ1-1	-	TGTGCCAGCAGACCCTCACAGGGTTACACTGAAGCTTTCTTT	CASRPSQGYTEAFF
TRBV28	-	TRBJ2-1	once	TGTGCCAGCAATCTAGTTCTAGCGCCACCCTTCAATGAGCAGTTCTTC	CASNLVLAPPFNEQFF
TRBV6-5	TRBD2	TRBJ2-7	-	TGTGCCAGCAGCAATGGACTAGTATCCTACGAGCAGTACTTC	CASSNGLVSYEQYF
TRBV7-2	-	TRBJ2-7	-	TGTGCCAGCAGCTTTAACAACGCCTACGAGCAGTACTTC	CASSFNNAYEQYF
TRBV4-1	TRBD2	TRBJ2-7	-	TGCGCCAGCAGCCAAGATACGCCGGGAGGGCCCTACGAGCAGTACTTC	CASSQDTPGGPYEQYF
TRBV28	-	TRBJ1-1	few	TGTGCCAGCAGTTTAATAGGGGTCATAGGTAACACTGAAGCTTTCTTT	CASSLIGVIGNTEAFF
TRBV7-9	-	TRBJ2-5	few	TGTGCCAGCAGCTTAGCTACCGCGAGGGAGACCCAGTACTTC	CASSLATARETQYF
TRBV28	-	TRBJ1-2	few	TGTGCCAGCAGCCAAAGGGGGGGGAACTATGGCTACACCTTC	CASSQRGGNYGYTF
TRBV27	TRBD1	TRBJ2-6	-	TGTGCCAGCAGTACAGGGGCTAGCTCTGGGGCCAACGTCCTGACTTTC	CASSTGASSGANVLTF
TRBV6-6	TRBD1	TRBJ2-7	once	TGTGCCAGCAGTTACTGGGACAGCCTGTCCTACGAGCAGTACTTC	CASSYWDSLSYEQYF
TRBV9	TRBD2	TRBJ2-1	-	TGTGCCAGCAGCATTGGAAGGAGCGGGAGAAGGAATGAGCAGTTCTTC	CASSIGRSGRRNEQFF
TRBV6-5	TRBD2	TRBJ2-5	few	TGTGCCAGCAGCCCCACTAGCGGGAGGCAAGAGACCCAGTACTTC	CASSPTSGRQETQYF
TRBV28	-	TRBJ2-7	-	TGTGCCAGCAGTTTATCGGGAGCCTACGAGCAGTACTTC	CASSLSGAYEQYF
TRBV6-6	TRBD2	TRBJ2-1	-	TGTGCCAGCAGTAATACCGGGACTAGCATGAATGAGCAGTTCTTC	CASSNTGTSMNEQFF
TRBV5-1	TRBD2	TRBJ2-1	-	TGCGCCAGCAGAACCACTAGCGATACCTACAATGAGCAGTTCTTC	CASRTTSDTYNEQFF
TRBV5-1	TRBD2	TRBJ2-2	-	TGCGCCAGCAGCCCTGGACTAGCGGGCCTTTCGAACACCGGGGAGCTGTTTTTT	CASSPGLAGLSNTGELFF
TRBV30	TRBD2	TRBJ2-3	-	TGTGCCTGGGGAGGGGCTAGCGGGGCTAGCACAGATACGCAGTATTTT	CAWGGASGASTDTQYF
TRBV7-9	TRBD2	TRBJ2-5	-	TGTGCCAGCAGCTTATCCTGGCGGGAGGTAGGAGAGACCCAGTACTTC	CASSLSWREVGETQYF
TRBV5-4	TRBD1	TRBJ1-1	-	TGTGCCAGCAGCTTCAGGGACAGGGGGTGGACTGAAGCTTTCTTT	CASSFRDRGWTEAFF
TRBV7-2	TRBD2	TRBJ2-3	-	TGTGCCAGCAGCTTAAGGCTAGCGGGCCTTTTGAGCACAGATACGCAGTATTTT	CASSLRLAGLLSTDTQYF
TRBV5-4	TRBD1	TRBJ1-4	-	TGTGCCAGCAGCTTGGGGGACAGGGCCCCTAATGAAAAACTGTTTTTT	CASSLGDRAPNEKLFF
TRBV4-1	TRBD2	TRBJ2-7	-	TGCGCCAGCAGCCAACTTCGGACTCGGGGGGACGAGCAGTACTTC	CASSQLRTRGDEQYF
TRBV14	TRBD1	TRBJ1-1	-	TGTGCCAGCAGCCAAGGACAGGGGCTCATGGGCACTGAAGCTTTCTTT	CASSQGQGLMGTEAFF
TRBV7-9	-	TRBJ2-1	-	TGTGCCAGCAGCTTTAAGGCAGGGGCAAGATACAATGAGCAGTTCTTC	CASSFKAGARYNEQFF
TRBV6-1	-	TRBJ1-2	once	TGTGCCAGCAGGGAGGGCGGGGCGCCGGGCTACACCTTC	CASREGGAPGYTF
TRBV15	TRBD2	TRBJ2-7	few	TGTGCCACCAGCAGGGAGGGACTAGCGGGACACGAGCAGTACTTC	CATSREGLAGHEQYF
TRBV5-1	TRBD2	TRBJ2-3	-	TGCGCCAGCAGCATCTTAGCGGGGCCCACAGATACGCAGTATTTT	CASSILAGPTDTQYF
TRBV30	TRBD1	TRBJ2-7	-	TGTGCCTGGAGTGTACTGGGACAGGGTGTTCTCGACGAGCAGTACTTC	CAWSVLGQGVLDEQYF
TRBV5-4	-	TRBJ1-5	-	TGTGCCAGCAGCCTTCCCGATCAGCCCCAGCATTTT	CASSLPDQPQHF
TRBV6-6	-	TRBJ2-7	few	TGTGCCAGCAGTTACTCAGACAACTACGAGCAGTACTTC	CASSYSDNYEQYF
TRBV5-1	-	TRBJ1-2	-	TGCGCCAGCAGCCCGGTGAGGGATAACTATGGCTACACCTTC	CASSPVRDNYGYTF
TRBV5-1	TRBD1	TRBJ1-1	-	TGCGCCAGCAGCTTCGCCTTATTAACGACAGGGTCGAACACTGAAGCTTTCTTT	CASSFALLTTGSNTEAFF
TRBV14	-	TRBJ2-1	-	TGTGCCAGCAGCCAAGAGGGTTCGAGGGTCTCGTACAATGAGCAGTTCTTC	CASSQEGSRVSYNEQFF
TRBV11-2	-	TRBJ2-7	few	TGTGCCAGCAGCTTAGACCGGGACGAGCAGTACTTC	CASSLDRDEQYF